Listed below are T cell receptor beta chains from one sample, sequenced in a study of T cells in Graves' hyperthyroidism and ophthalmopathy. TCRdb re-called the multiplex PCR reads with MiXCR, one entry per CDR3 protein. The sample holds approximately 640,000 distinct CDR3 sequences, 15% to 20% seen once. Material for sequencing was blood. All receptors derive from a young woman with Graves' hyperthyroidism. Each CDR3 is given without its conserved first and last residue.

V	J	length	CDR3
TRBV3-1	TRBJ2-7	9	ASCQGGEQY
TRBV11-2	TRBJ2-3	13	ASSLEYGTGGTQY
TRBV6-1	TRBJ2-7	13	ASSEWGDRVYEQY
TRBV29-1	TRBJ1-2	11	SAEEGWDYGYT
TRBV14	TRBJ1-3	13	ASSQGQIHGNTIY
TRBV30	TRBJ2-1	12	AWSRTGLGDEQF
TRBV3-1	TRBJ2-4	13	ASSQSGGRRDIQY
TRBV3-1	TRBJ2-3	12	ASSPDRGADTQY
TRBV5-4	TRBJ2-4	11	ATSDLAKNIQY
TRBV7-9	TRBJ2-7	10	ASSSPQGAQD
TRBV11-1	TRBJ2-7	15	ASSPRTGTPQSYEQY
TRBV6-2/TRBV6-3	TRBJ2-3	16	ASSRKTPGTGGGNTQY
TRBV25-1	TRBJ1-1	13	ASSESRAGDTEAF
TRBV12-3/TRBV12-4	TRBJ2-3	13	ASSPTTSGTDTQY
TRBV7-2	TRBJ2-2	13	ASSLDGLLTGELF
TRBV14	TRBJ1-1	13	ASSPAGLPGTEAF
TRBV7-2	TRBJ1-2	12	ASSQRQGNYGYT
TRBV7-8	TRBJ2-7	13	ASSLLGIETYEQY
TRBV20-1	TRBJ2-3	10	SAKKGTDTQY
TRBV11-2	TRBJ1-6	13	ASSDRTGRNSPLH
TRBV28	TRBJ2-7	10	ASKTTSYEQY
TRBV6-1	TRBJ2-1	14	ASSDWAGGIVNEQF
TRBV9	TRBJ2-1	12	ASSEGQGANEQF
TRBV12-3/TRBV12-4	TRBJ2-2	13	ASTSDSRGTGELF
TRBV7-2	TRBJ1-3	13	ASSFPNRAGNTIY
TRBV6-2/TRBV6-3	TRBJ2-3	13	ASSYPGTSTDTQY
TRBV5-1	TRBJ2-7	12	ASSPRDSHYEQY
TRBV4-1	TRBJ2-3	14	ASSQVAATSTDTQY
TRBV7-3	TRBJ2-1	13	ASSLTASAYNEQF
TRBV11-1	TRBJ2-4	15	ASKSSGLAGGKNIQY
TRBV12-3/TRBV12-4	TRBJ2-4	15	ASSLVGSGSRDRIQY
TRBV19	TRBJ1-5	12	ASNDGNSNQPQH
TRBV19	TRBJ1-1	13	ASSTVRGGLTEAF
TRBV29-1	TRBJ1-1	9	SVVVNTEAF
TRBV12-3/TRBV12-4	TRBJ2-1	11	AGRAEGNNEQF
TRBV7-9	TRBJ2-5	13	ASSAKGLAGADQY
TRBV30	TRBJ2-6	12	AWNPFSGANVLT
TRBV25-1	TRBJ2-5	12	ASSEYQGQETQY
TRBV28	TRBJ1-1	12	ASSQLRTAIEAF
TRBV5-1	TRBJ1-4	15	ASSFGPEKSGNEKLF
TRBV6-5	TRBJ2-3	14	ASSYSSAQLTDTQY
TRBV28	TRBJ1-4	13	ASSSYRGTNEKLF
TRBV3-1	TRBJ2-7	11	ASSSAGGYEQY
TRBV6-2/TRBV6-3	TRBJ2-7	16	ASSYLWTSGRSPYEQY
TRBV7-6	TRBJ2-2	10	ASSFVDGELF
TRBV28	TRBJ2-7	13	ASSLQGAHPYEQY
TRBV30	TRBJ1-1	12	AWIGDRQNTEAF
TRBV9	TRBJ1-4	12	ASSVSGTNEKLF
TRBV7-8	TRBJ2-7	20	ASSFSPTTMISGTFYSYEQY
TRBV6-2/TRBV6-3	TRBJ2-5	15	ASSYSAGQGIVETQY
TRBV11-2	TRBJ1-1	14	ASSFPGAISHTEAF
TRBV6-2/TRBV6-3	TRBJ2-7	13	ACSYFRDRAYEQY
TRBV27	TRBJ2-1	15	ASSFNVAPYSYNEQL
TRBV6-6	TRBJ2-7	12	ASSYSGPPHEQY
TRBV10-3	TRBJ2-5	12	AISGQGAKETQY
TRBV5-1	TRBJ2-3	14	ASRRTGVGDTDTQY
TRBV7-9	TRBJ2-2	14	ASSLTPPQGTGELF